A selection of T cell receptor beta chains follows, all from one sample in a study of blood T cell repertoires in COVID-19. TCRdb keeps only in-frame clones here, not all; method: immunoSEQ multiplex PCR. The repertoire includes about 110,000 clones, around 85% of them detected once, and less than 15% sits in the top ten. The sequencing input was peripheral blood. These receptor sequences come from a human donor in a cohort sampled during active COVID-19. CDR3s leave out the opening cysteine and the closing phenylalanine or tryptophan.

ASSRRGLAHQETQY	14	TRBV5-4	TRBJ2-5
ASTQQRLAGDTDTQY	15	TRBV7-9	TRBJ2-3
ASSLNRGREQY	11	TRBV5-5	TRBJ2-7
ASSQRGGYNEQF	12	TRBV27	TRBJ2-1
ASSQDSTGSDYGYT	14	TRBV4-3	TRBJ1-2
ASSPGQAQGSPLH	13	TRBV2	TRBJ1-6
ASSAHGGQGGGTIY	14	TRBV9	TRBJ1-3
ASSVESGWQETQY	13	TRBV9	TRBJ2-5
ASSLIWAGSGENTIY	15	TRBV5-6	TRBJ1-3
ASCPSGGSSYEQC	13	TRBV6-5	TRBJ2-7
ASSGTSGETQY	11	TRBV5-4	TRBJ2-5
ASSQANSYNEQF	12	TRBV3-1/TRBV3-2	TRBJ2-1
ASSGRGGDQINTEAF	15	TRBV3-1/TRBV3-2	TRBJ1-1
ASSQVISGVTGELF	14	TRBV4-2	TRBJ2-2
ASSPGAGRYQPQH	13	TRBV7-9	TRBJ1-5
ASSVGGTNSGNTIY	14	TRBV9	TRBJ1-3
ASSVDRNTEAF	11	TRBV5-1	TRBJ1-1
ASSAQSGQGILF	12	TRBV7-9	TRBJ1-4
ATSLQGDQPQH	11	TRBV24-1	TRBJ1-5
ASSVGPTPSTDTQY	14	TRBV9	TRBJ2-3
ASSTTDTQY	9	TRBV19	TRBJ2-3
ASSDNNRGPDEQF	13	TRBV10-1	TRBJ2-1
ASSTTGGTEAF	11	TRBV19	TRBJ1-1
ASSPAGSDNSPLH	13	TRBV18	TRBJ1-6
ASSQEWPSRETQY	13	TRBV4-1	TRBJ2-5
ASSHRDRGPTNEKLF	15	TRBV2	TRBJ1-4
ASSHGTAGNTIY	12	TRBV5-1	TRBJ1-3
ASSLVRGYEQY	11	TRBV5-5	TRBJ2-7
ATKVPSTYEQY	11	TRBV19	TRBJ2-7
ASSRDRNNSPLH	12	TRBV6-2/TRBV6-3	TRBJ1-6
ASSQGGVGAYGYT	13	TRBV3-1/TRBV3-2	TRBJ1-2